The next 29 T cell receptor beta chains were all read from a single sample in a study of shared T cell receptors in the human thymus (dated by TCRdb to the early 2020s). Preparation of the library involved the immunoSEQ multiplex PCR assay. As stored in TCRdb, this immuneACCESS dataset retains in-frame rearrangements with V and J assigned. A fraction of the clones does not appear; measured against another copy, unresolved V genes explain less than half of the discrepancy, and the remainder lacks a known reason. This sample comprises just under 550,000 clones, more than 75% of them detected only once. Roughly 0.013% of the sample is taken by the ten largest. These data also featured in a second study, about human thymus T cells.

Sequencing input: thymocytes. These receptors came from a boy under three years old with a congenital heart defect. Donor details come from another sample of the same person, matched by shared clones.

This chain connects TRBV7-9 to TRBJ2-7; TRBD1 matches at 10 bases. The V and J ends lost 4 bases and 4 bases, in that order; junction bases with no gene match: 7. This CDR3 has 15 residues. Germline CDR1 and CDR2: SEHNR and FQNEAQ (reference sequence). This CDR3 reads CASSSSGTGVYEQYF. CDR3 DNA: TGTGCCAGCAGCTCGTCCGGGACAGGGGTGTACGAGCAGTACTTC.

The table lists this clone with a count of one. This chain connects TRBV4-2 to TRBJ1-2; 10 bases match TRBD1. The CDR3 has 17 amino acids. Trimming cost V 3 bases and J 7 bases; bases outside gene matches: 14. In germline, CDR1 is LGHNA, CDR2 YNFKEQ. The DNA of the CDR3 is TGTGCCAGCAGCCAGGCGGGACAGGGGATTCCCTGCTTTGGCTACACCTTC. Its translation: CASSQAGQGIPCFGYTF.

The CDR3 protein is CASSPTTGITDTQYF. In DNA, the CDR3 is TGTGCCAGCAGTCCAACGACAGGAATTACAGATACGCAGTATTTT. The V call is TRBV27, the J call TRBJ2-3; tentative D call: TRBD1 (6 bases). V dropped 5 bases and J dropped 3 bases, with 15 bases sitting between them. CDR3 length: 15 residues. CDR1 is MNHEY, CDR2 SMNVEV, per germline (reference sequence).

The chain uses TRBV28 and TRBJ1-5, with 7 positions matching TRBD1. Germline V CDR1 and CDR2: MDHEN, SYDVKM. The V and J ends lost 3 bases and 0 bases, in that order; junction bases with no gene match: 5. The CDR3 is 16 residues long. CDR3 amino acids: CASSLEGAYSNQPQHF. As DNA, the CDR3 is TGTGCCAGCAGTTTGGAGGGGGCCTATAGCAATCAGCCCCAGCATTTT. The full variable domain, with the rest looked up from reference TRBV28 and TRBJ1-5, is DVKVTQSSRYLVKRTGEKVFLECVQDMDHENMFWYRQDPGLGLRLIYFSYDVKMKEKGDIPEGYSVSREKKERFSLILESASTNQTSMYLCASSLEGAYSNQPQHFGDGTRLSIL.

The chain joins TRBV28 to TRBJ2-5; TRBD2 agrees at 11 bases. Germline V gives CDR1 MDHEN, CDR2 SYDVKM. J was trimmed by 2 bases and V by 5 bases; bases with no gene match: 10. The CDR3 has 17 residues. The CDR3 spells CASSVGLAELNQETQYF. The CDR3 DNA reads TGTGCCAGCAGTGTGGGACTAGCGGAGCTAAATCAAGAGACCCAGTACTTC.

The chain is built from TRBV6-4 and TRBJ2-6, with a possible D match to TRBD1 (5 bases). The CDR3 totals 17 residues. V was trimmed by 7 bases and J by 0 bases, leaving 16 bases between them. Germline lookup yields CDR1 MRHNA and CDR2 SNTAGT. CDR3 bases: TGTGCCAGCACCTCCGGGTCAGGGATCTCTGGGGCCAACGTCCTGACTTTC. Protein sequence: CASTSGSGISGANVLTF.

This clone came up a few times. V gene TRBV30 combines with J gene TRBJ2-3; 8 bases match TRBD2. In germline, CDR1 is GTSNPN, CDR2 SVGIG (reference sequence). This CDR3 is 15 amino acids long. The V and J ends lost 2 bases and 4 bases, in that order; junction bases with no gene match: 8. CDR3 sequence: CAWSSREGLSDTQYF. The DNA for the CDR3 is TGTGCCTGGAGTAGCCGGGAGGGCCTATCAGATACGCAGTATTTT.

The rearrangement uses TRBV14 and TRBJ2-2; TRBD1 matches at 9 bases. V lost 2 bases, J lost 6 bases, and 4 bases stayed unmatched. The germline V gene has CDR1 SGHDN and CDR2 FVKESK. This CDR3 region has 15 residues. DNA of the CDR3: TGTGCCAGCAGCCAATGGGACAGGGTGGCCGGGGAGCTGTTTTTT. Translation: CASSQWDRVAGELFF.

This clone showed up just once. The chain has TRBV18 and TRBJ2-7; TRBD1 is a possible D gene (5 bases). Germline-derived CDR1 and CDR2 are KGHSH and LQKENI. Deletions cut 3 bases from V and 6 bases from J, with 15 bases between. CDR3 length equals 14 residues. The CDR3 region is CASSPPGSGPEQYF. The DNA for the CDR3 is TGTGCCAGCTCACCGCCTGGTTCAGGGCCCGAGCAGTACTTC.

The V gene is TRBV14, the J gene TRBJ2-3; 10 bases line up with TRBD2. CDR1 is SGHDN and CDR2 is FVKESK in the germline V gene. With 3 bases clipped from V and 6 bases from J, the junction kept 9 bases outside the gene matches. This CDR3 is 16 amino acids long. The CDR3 loop is CASSQELAGRGDTQYF. CDR3 DNA: TGTGCCAGCAGCCAGGAACTAGCGGGAAGAGGGGATACGCAGTATTTT.

The sample holds one count of this clone. The chain joins TRBV29-1 to TRBJ1-1; 9 positions match TRBD1. Germline values: CDR1 SQVTM, CDR2 ANQGSEA. Losses at the gene ends were 1 base for V and 5 bases for J; bases not matched to a gene: 5. This CDR3 has 14 amino acids. The CDR3 sequence is CSVEGRQGGTEAFF. CDR3 in DNA: TGCAGCGTTGAAGGGCGACAGGGGGGGACTGAAGCTTTCTTT.

The chain has TRBV25-1 and TRBJ2-6; D is ambiguous. The CDR3 has 16 residues. With 1 base removed from V and 0 bases from J, the gap between germline ends came to 7 bases. The germline V gene has CDR1 MGHDK and CDR2 SYGVNS. CDR3 region: CASSESFYSGANVLTF. CDR3 DNA sequence: TGTGCCAGCAGTGAATCCTTTTACTCTGGGGCCAACGTCCTGACTTTC.

The rearrangement uses TRBV19 and TRBJ1-2, with 7 bases identical to TRBD1. This CDR3 comprises 15 residues. Germline values: CDR1 LNHDA, CDR2 SQIVND (reference sequence). V was pared by 6 bases and J by 3 bases, with 10 bases of the junction left unmatched. The CDR3 DNA follows: TGTGCCAGTAGCTACCCCGAGGGGGCAGACTATGGCTACACCTTC. Translating it yields CASSYPEGADYGYTF.

The V gene is TRBV27, the J gene TRBJ2-2; TRBD2 matches 10 bases. Germline V gene sequence: CDR1 MNHEY, CDR2 SMNVEV (reference sequence). The ends lost 7 bases at V and 5 bases at J; junction bases unmatched: 16. The CDR3 extends over 18 amino acids. DNA of the CDR3: TGTGCCAGCACTATTAGCGGGAGGAGTAACGGTGGGACCGGGGAGCTGTTTTTT. Residues: CASTISGRSNGGTGELFF.

This chain links TRBV19 with TRBJ1-1; 11 nucleotides agree with TRBD1. V dropped 5 bases and J dropped 3; count of bases not matched to a gene: 5. From germline, CDR1 is LNHDA and CDR2 SQIVND (reference sequence). The CDR3 length is 15 residues. The CDR3 nucleotides read TGTGCCAGTAGTGGGGACAGGGGGGAGGACACTGAAGCTTTCTTT. Amino acid sequence: CASSGDRGEDTEAFF.

This clone came up a few times. The J gene is TRBJ2-7, the V gene TRBV6-5, with 9 bases identical to TRBD2. Germline CDR1 reads MNHEY; CDR2 reads SVGAGI. J gave up 3 bases and V 2 bases, and 2 bases lay outside the gene matches. The CDR3 length is 14 residues. Written as DNA, the CDR3 is TGTGCCAGCAGTTACAAGACTAGCGGCTACGAGCAGTACTTC. Amino acid sequence: CASSYKTSGYEQYF.

DNA for the CDR3: TGCGCCAGCAGCCAAACCGGGACTAGCGGGAGGAGGTCCTACAATGAGCAGTTCTTC. Its protein product is CASSQTGTSGRRSYNEQFF. This chain uses TRBV4-3 with TRBJ2-1, with 15 bases identical to TRBD2. Germline CDR1 is LGHNA and CDR2 is YSLEER. Losses at the gene ends were 2 bases for V and 1 base for J; bases not matched to a gene: 6. The CDR3 runs to 19 residues.

This clone came up once. This chain uses TRBV7-6 with TRBJ2-3, with D perhaps TRBD2 (6 bases). V was trimmed by 3 bases and J by 4 bases, leaving 20 bases between them. The CDR3 extends over 17 amino acids. Looked up from germline, CDR1 is SGHVS and CDR2 is FNYEAQ. DNA for the CDR3: TGTGCCAGCAGCTTTTCTACTCGGCGGGATCTCTCAGATACGCAGTATTTT. It translates to CASSFSTRRDLSDTQYF.

This chain uses TRBV6-1 with TRBJ2-1, with 9 bases that match TRBD2. The CDR3 extends over 16 amino acids. CDR1 and CDR2 from the germline V gene are MNHNS and SASEGT. V gave up 0 bases and J gave up 7 bases; unmatched junction bases: 7. As DNA, the CDR3 is TGTGCCAGCAGTGAAGCCTGGACTAGCGTGTTGAATGAGCAGTTCTTC. Protein: CASSEAWTSVLNEQFF.

The gene calls are TRBV5-1 and TRBJ2-6; D ambiguous. The CDR3 has 19 residues. The germline V and J ends were trimmed by 0 bases and 0 bases, with 16 bases remaining between them. Germline CDR1 reads SGHRS; CDR2 reads YFSETQ. The CDR3 DNA follows: TGCGCCAGCAGCTTGGCCAGGAACACGGCCCCCTCTGGGGCCAACGTCCTGACTTTC. Its protein product is CASSLARNTAPSGANVLTF.

The chain carries TRBV27 and TRBJ2-1; 7 positions agree with TRBD2. The CDR3 runs to 16 residues. Germline V gene data show CDR1 as MNHEY and CDR2 as SMNVEV (reference sequence). Unmatched junction bases numbered 12, after V lost 5 bases and J lost 5 bases. The CDR3 DNA is TGTGCCAGCAGTCCCCCGGGGAGCGGGACCGACAATGAGCAGTTCTTC. As protein: CASSPPGSGTDNEQFF.

The V and J genes are TRBV7-9 and TRBJ1-1; 8 bases are a match to TRBD1. Unmatched junction bases numbered 9, after V lost 2 bases and J lost 1 base. Germline CDR1 and CDR2: SEHNR and FQNEAQ (reference sequence). The CDR3 extends over 17 amino acids. The CDR3 DNA follows: TGTGCCAGCAGCTTAAGAGGACAGGGCGTCAAGAACACTGAAGCTTTCTTT. Its translation is CASSLRGQGVKNTEAFF.

The chain links TRBV27 to TRBJ2-7; maybe TRBD2 (6 bases). V lost 6 bases and J lost 1, with 10 bases in between. Germline lookup yields CDR1 MNHEY and CDR2 SMNVEV (reference sequence). The CDR3 extends over 13 amino acids. CDR3: CASRGTVSYEQYF. CDR3 bases: TGTGCCAGCAGAGGGACTGTATCCTACGAGCAGTACTTC.

CDR3 DNA: TGTGCCAGCAGTGGTAGGCAGGGTTCCTACGAGCAGTACTTC. It is translated as CASSGRQGSYEQYF. The V call is TRBV2, the J call TRBJ2-7; D possibly corresponds to TRBD1 (5 bases). The V gene's germline CDR1 is SNHLY and CDR2 FYNNEI. V lost 4 bases and J 1 base, leaving 11 bases between the germline ends. The CDR3 sequence is 14 residues long. The full variable domain, with the rest looked up from reference TRBV2 and TRBJ2-7, is EPEVTQTPSHQVTQMGQEVILRCVPISNHLYFYWYRQILGQKVEFLVSFYNNEISEKSEIFDDQFSVERPDGSNFTLKIRSTKLEDSAMYFCASSGRQGSYEQYFGPGTRLTVT.

The chain employs TRBV4-3 and TRBJ2-3; 13 bases agree with TRBD2. Germline-derived CDR1 and CDR2 are LGHNA and YSLEER. V lost 1 base and J lost 6; bases outside the gene matches: 7. The CDR3 is 17 residues long. The CDR3 protein is CASSQGGTSGNSDTQYF. The CDR3 nucleotides are TGCGCCAGCAGCCAAGGCGGGACTAGCGGGAATTCGGATACGCAGTATTTT.

The chain has TRBV27 and TRBJ2-3; 7 nucleotides agree with TRBD2. The junction had 10 bases not matched to a gene; V was cut back by 6 bases and J by 7 bases. The CDR3 consists of 14 residues. Germline CDR1 MNHEY, CDR2 SMNVEV (reference sequence). CDR3 sequence (DNA): TGTGCCAGCAGGGGGGGGAGCATTGGGAATACGCAGTATTTT. The encoded protein is CASRGGSIGNTQYF.

The V call is TRBV29-1, the J call TRBJ2-7; D is uncertain. The V and J ends lost 6 bases and 5 bases respectively, with 11 bases between them. Germline V gene sequence: CDR1 SQVTM, CDR2 ANQGSEA. The CDR3 extends over 11 amino acids. The CDR3 sequence is CSVFKRNEQYF. CDR3 nucleotide sequence: TGCAGCGTGTTCAAGAGAAACGAGCAGTACTTC.

The DNA for the CDR3 is TGCGCCAGCAGCATACTAGCGGGAGGGCCTAAAGATACGCAGTATTTT. Encoded protein: CASSILAGGPKDTQYF. This sequence joins TRBV5-1 and TRBJ2-3, with 13 positions matching TRBD2. The CDR3 covers 16 residues. Germline V gene data show CDR1 as SGHRS and CDR2 as YFSETQ. V was clipped by 4 bases and J by 5 bases; unmatched bases: 7.

This clone was counted once. The V call is TRBV12-5, the J call TRBJ1-5, with D uncertain. This CDR3 is 16 amino acids long. The germline V gene encodes CDR1 LGHNT and CDR2 FRNRAP. V was clipped by 4 bases and J by 0 bases, with 13 bases between them. CDR3 in DNA: TGTGCTAGTGGTTACCGGGAACCCAATAGCAATCAGCCCCAGCATTTT. It specifies CASGYREPNSNQPQHF. Drawing the rest from reference TRBV12-5 and TRBJ1-5, the complete variable domain is DARVTQTPRHKVTEMGQEVTMRCQPILGHNTVFWYRQTMMQGLELLAYFRNRAPLDDSGMPKDRFSAEMPDATLATLKIQPSEPRDSAVYFCASGYREPNSNQPQHFGDGTRLSIL.